These 15 T cell receptor beta chains came from one sample sequenced in a study of cytomegalovirus exposure and HLA in healthy donors. The PCR employed 60 Vbeta primers together with 13 Jbeta primers. Sequencing used immunoSEQ multiplex PCR; TCRdb keeps in-frame clones, though not all of them. The sample consists of approximately 160,000 clones, 60% to 85% of them appearing once. Sequencing was done on a sample of PBMCs. These receptors all come from a male donor in good health and CMV-seropositive.

This rearrangement joins TRBV7-8 to TRBJ2-3, with 8 bases aligning to TRBD1. The CDR3 extends over 15 amino acids. The germline V gene has CDR1 SGHVS and CDR2 FQNEAQ. J was trimmed by 5 bases and V by 5 bases; bases with no gene match: 9. CDR3 in amino acids: CASSQGANAGDTQYF. CDR3 DNA sequence: TGTGCCAGCAGCCAGGGGGCTAATGCGGGAGATACGCAGTATTTT.

The genes are TRBV5-1 and TRBJ2-2, with D unresolved. Germline-derived CDR1 and CDR2 are SGHRS and YFSETQ. Trimming removed 0 bases from V and 0 bases from J, with 6 bases in between. The CDR3 spans 15 residues. The CDR3 sequence is CASSLVHSNTGELFF. The CDR3 DNA reads as TGCGCCAGCAGCTTGGTTCATTCGAACACCGGGGAGCTGTTTTTT. The full variable domain, with the rest looked up from reference TRBV5-1 and TRBJ2-2, is KAGVTQTPRYLIKTRGQQVTLSCSPISGHRSVSWYQQTPGQGLQFLFEYFSETQRNKGNFPGRFSGRQFSNSRSEMNVSTLELGDSALYLCASSLVHSNTGELFFGEGSRLTVL.

The chain couples TRBV6-5 to TRBJ1-1; possibly TRBD1 for D (6 bases). CDR1 and CDR2 from the germline V gene are MNHEY and SVGAGI. V shed 7 bases and J shed 2 bases, with 11 bases lying between them. The CDR3 is 13 residues long. Here the CDR3 reads CASNEGQNTEAFF. CDR3 in DNA: TGTGCCAGCAATGAGGGACAAAACACTGAAGCTTTCTTT.

This clone was seen at least ten times. An end of the junction does not agree with germline; a read error may underlie this. V and J are TRBV7-7 and TRBJ2-5; 11 bases match TRBD2. The germline V gene has CDR1 SSHAT and CDR2 FNYEAQ (reference sequence). This CDR3 region has 16 residues. The CDR3 region is CASSPTSGGLQETQYF. CDR3 bases: TGTGCTAGCAGCCCCACTAGCGGGGGCCTTCAAGAGACCCAGTACTTC.

The chain uses TRBV6-6 and TRBJ1-2, with 7 bases aligning to TRBD1. The CDR3 sequence is 15 residues long. Germline-derived CDR1 and CDR2 are MNHNY and SVGAGI (reference sequence). Trimming removed 5 bases from V and 5 bases from J; junction bases left unmatched: 11. CDR3 nucleotide sequence: TGTGCCAGCAGTGACCCGACAGGGACGGATTATGGCTACACCTTC. Protein sequence: CASSDPTGTDYGYTF.

The chain employs TRBV4-1 and TRBJ1-2; tentative D call: TRBD1 (6 bases). With 4 bases removed from V and 0 bases from J, the gap between germline ends came to 15 bases. CDR1 is MGHRA and CDR2 is YSYEKL in the germline V gene. This CDR3 comprises 16 residues. The CDR3 reads CASSPQEDRSNYGYTF. The CDR3 DNA reads TGCGCCAGCAGCCCTCAAGAAGACAGGTCTAACTATGGCTACACCTTC.

This clone has a handful of counts. V is TRBV27 and J is TRBJ2-2; 15 bases line up with TRBD2. With 2 bases clipped from V and 6 bases from J, the junction kept 4 bases outside the gene matches. This CDR3 region has 17 residues. In germline, CDR1 is MNHEY, CDR2 SMNVEV (reference sequence). DNA for the CDR3: TGTGCCAGCAGTTTAAGGGGGACTAGCGGGGGGTCCGGGGAGCTGTTTTTT. Amino acids: CASSLRGTSGGSGELFF.

The J gene is TRBJ2-3, the V gene TRBV7-9; the match to TRBD2 covers 12 bases. The CDR3 length is 15 residues. The ends lost 5 bases at V and 7 bases at J; junction bases unmatched: 7. Germline CDR1 SEHNR, CDR2 FQNEAQ (reference sequence). The CDR3 DNA reads as TGTGCCAGCAGCCCCGGCCTAGCGGGGGGGAATACGCAGTATTTT. Encoded protein: CASSPGLAGGNTQYF.

The sample holds a few counts of this clone. This chain uses TRBV7-2 with TRBJ1-1; D remains unclear. Germline V gives CDR1 SGHTA, CDR2 FQGNSA. V lost 1 base to trimming and J lost 3 bases, with 9 bases between them. The CDR3 is 14 residues long. The CDR3 DNA reads TGTGCCAGCAGCTTAGGCAGGCATTACACTGAAGCTTTCTTT. Translated: CASSLGRHYTEAFF.

The genes are TRBV2 and TRBJ1-2; possibly TRBD1 for D (5 bases). The CDR3 covers 13 residues. V dropped 4 bases and J dropped 1 base, with 7 bases sitting between them. Germline V CDR1 and CDR2: SNHLY, FYNNEI. CDR3 region: CASSAGFNYGYTF. The CDR3 DNA is TGTGCCAGCAGTGCAGGGTTTAACTATGGCTACACCTTC.

Notes on this clone: The junction departs from germline at one end; a sequencing error may be responsible. The V and J genes are TRBV2 and TRBJ2-1; TRBD2 might be the D (6 bases). The CDR3 sequence is 15 residues long. The V gene's germline CDR1 is SNHLY and CDR2 FYNNEI. CDR3 nucleotides: TGTGCCAGCATGGGGCAGCGGGTCTCCTCCAATGAGCAGTTCTTC. Its protein is CASMGQRVSSNEQFF.

The rearrangement joins TRBV7-2 to TRBJ1-2; D is ambiguous. The CDR3 runs to 13 residues. With 6 bases removed from V and 4 bases from J, the gap between germline ends came to 12 bases. CDR1 is SGHTA and CDR2 is FQGNSA in the germline V gene. CDR3 DNA: TGTGCCAGCAGACCCGGACTGATCTATGGCTACACCTTC. This codes for CASRPGLIYGYTF.

This clone was seen a few times. This rearrangement joins TRBV6-1 to TRBJ2-7; 8 nucleotides match TRBD1. V was clipped by 10 bases and J by 6 bases; unmatched bases: 14. Germline assignment: CDR1 MNHNS and CDR2 SASEGT. CDR3 length equals 14 residues. DNA of the CDR3: TGTGCCACTGGGGCAGGACAGGGTCACACCGAGCAGTACTTC. Protein sequence: CATGAGQGHTEQYF.

The chain uses TRBV2 and TRBJ2-4; 7 bases agree with TRBD2. Germline CDR1 is SNHLY and CDR2 is FYNNEI. The ends lost 10 bases at V and 1 base at J; junction bases unmatched: 4. The CDR3 is 13 residues long. This CDR3 reads CANRGVAKNIQYF. The CDR3 DNA sequence: TGTGCCAATCGGGGGGTGGCCAAAAACATTCAGTACTTC.

V is TRBV6-5 and J is TRBJ1-4, with 8 bases lining up with TRBD1. Trimming removed 5 bases from V and 7 bases from J; junction bases left unmatched: 9. The CDR3 totals 15 residues. Germline V gives CDR1 MNHEY, CDR2 SVGAGI. Here the CDR3 reads CASSRDRSQFEKLFF. CDR3 DNA sequence: TGTGCCAGCAGTAGGGACAGGAGTCAGTTTGAAAAACTGTTTTTT.